The clone carrying this T cell receptor (beta chain) was counted once. The V segment lost 5 bases and the J segment 5 bases; nucleotides outside the gene matches: 10. Germline assignment: CDR1 SNHLY and CDR2 FYNNEI. The CDR3 contains 15 residues. The data were obtained in a study of T cell changes during pregnancy in multiple sclerosis. Assay: immunoSEQ multiplex PCR; the TCRdb copy retains only in-frame clones and omits some. Altogether tens of thousands of clones are present, around 89% being singletons, with the ten largest covering 3.5%. The chain combines TRBV2 with TRBJ1-2; 8 nucleotides line up with TRBD1. The receptor was isolated from a female donor in good health, enrolled as a control in a pregnancy study. The sample was CD4+ T cells from peripheral blood mononuclear cells, taken in the first trimester of pregnancy. The CDR3 region is CASSLTGQVLYGYTF. The CDR3 DNA follows: TGTGCCAGCAGTTTAACGGGACAGGTACTATATGGCTACACCTTC.